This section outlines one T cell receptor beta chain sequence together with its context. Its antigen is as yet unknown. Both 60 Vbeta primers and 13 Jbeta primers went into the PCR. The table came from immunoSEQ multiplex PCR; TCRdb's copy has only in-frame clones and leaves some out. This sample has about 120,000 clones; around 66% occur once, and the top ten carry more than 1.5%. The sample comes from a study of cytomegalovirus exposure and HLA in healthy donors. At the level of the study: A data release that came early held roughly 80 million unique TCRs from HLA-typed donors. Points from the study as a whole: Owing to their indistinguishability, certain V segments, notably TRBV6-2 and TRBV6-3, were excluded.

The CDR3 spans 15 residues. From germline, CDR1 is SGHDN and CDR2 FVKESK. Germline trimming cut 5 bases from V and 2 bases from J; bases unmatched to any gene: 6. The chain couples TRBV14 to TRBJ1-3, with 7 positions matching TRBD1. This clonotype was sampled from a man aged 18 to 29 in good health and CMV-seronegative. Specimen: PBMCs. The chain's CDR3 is CASSRQGFAGNTIYF. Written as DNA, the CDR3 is TGTGCCAGCAGCAGACAGGGATTTGCTGGAAACACCATATATTTT.